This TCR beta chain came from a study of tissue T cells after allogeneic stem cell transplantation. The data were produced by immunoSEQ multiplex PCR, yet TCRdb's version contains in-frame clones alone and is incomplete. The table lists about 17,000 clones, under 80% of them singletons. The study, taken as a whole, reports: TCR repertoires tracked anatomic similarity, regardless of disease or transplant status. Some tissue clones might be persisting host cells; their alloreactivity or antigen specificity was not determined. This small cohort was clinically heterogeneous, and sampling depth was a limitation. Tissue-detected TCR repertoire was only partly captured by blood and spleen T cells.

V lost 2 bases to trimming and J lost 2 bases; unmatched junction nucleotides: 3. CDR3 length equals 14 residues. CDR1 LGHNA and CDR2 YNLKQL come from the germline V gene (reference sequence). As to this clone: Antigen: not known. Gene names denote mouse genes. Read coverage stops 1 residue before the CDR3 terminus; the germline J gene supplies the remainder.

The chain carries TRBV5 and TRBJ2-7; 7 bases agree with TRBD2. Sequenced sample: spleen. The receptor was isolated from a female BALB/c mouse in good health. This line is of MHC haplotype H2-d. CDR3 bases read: TGTGCCAGCAGCCAAAACTGGGGTGCCTATGAACAGTAC. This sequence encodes CASSQNWGAYEQY. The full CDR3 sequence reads CASSQNWGAYEQYF.